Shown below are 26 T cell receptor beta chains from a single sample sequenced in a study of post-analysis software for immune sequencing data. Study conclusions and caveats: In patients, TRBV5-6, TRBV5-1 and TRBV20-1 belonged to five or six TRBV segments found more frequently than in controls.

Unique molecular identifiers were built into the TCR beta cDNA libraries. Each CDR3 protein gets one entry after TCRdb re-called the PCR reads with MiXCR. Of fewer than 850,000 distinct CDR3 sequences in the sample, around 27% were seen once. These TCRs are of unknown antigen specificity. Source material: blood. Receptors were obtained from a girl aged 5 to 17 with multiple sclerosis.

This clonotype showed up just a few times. In DNA, the CDR3 is TGCAGTGCTAGAGGCCTAACAGGGGGAGGTCAGCCCCAGCATTTT. This gives the protein CSARGLTGGGQPQHF. V is TRBV20-1 and J is TRBJ1-5; TRBD1 matches at 8 bases. V gave up 1 base and J gave up 6 bases; unmatched junction bases: 8. Germline V gives CDR1 DFQATT, CDR2 SNEGSKA (reference sequence). There are 15 residues in the CDR3.

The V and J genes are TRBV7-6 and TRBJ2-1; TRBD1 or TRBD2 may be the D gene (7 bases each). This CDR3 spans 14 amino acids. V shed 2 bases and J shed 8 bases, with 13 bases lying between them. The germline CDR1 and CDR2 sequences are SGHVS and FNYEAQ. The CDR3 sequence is CASSLSSGGDEQFF. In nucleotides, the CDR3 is TGTGCCAGCAGCTTATCGTCAGGGGGGGATGAGCAGTTCTTC.

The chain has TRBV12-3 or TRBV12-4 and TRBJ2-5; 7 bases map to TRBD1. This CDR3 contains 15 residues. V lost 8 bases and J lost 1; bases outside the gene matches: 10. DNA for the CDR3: TGTGCCAGCCGCGGACAGGCCGAAATCCAAGAGACCCAGTACTTC. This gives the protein CASRGQAEIQETQYF.

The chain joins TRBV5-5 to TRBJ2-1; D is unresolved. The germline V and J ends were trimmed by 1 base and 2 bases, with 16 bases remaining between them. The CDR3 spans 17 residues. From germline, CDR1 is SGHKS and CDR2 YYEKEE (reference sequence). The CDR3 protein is CASSLRFSGEAYNEQFF. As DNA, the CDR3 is TGTGCCAGCAGCTTGCGATTTTCGGGTGAAGCCTACAATGAGCAGTTCTTC.

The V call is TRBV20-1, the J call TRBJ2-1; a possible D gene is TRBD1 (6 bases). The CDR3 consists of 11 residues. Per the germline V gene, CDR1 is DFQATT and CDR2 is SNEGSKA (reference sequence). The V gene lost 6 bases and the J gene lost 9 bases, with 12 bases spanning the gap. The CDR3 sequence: CSARWTVEQFF. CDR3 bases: TGCAGTGCCCGCTGGACAGTTGAGCAGTTCTTC.

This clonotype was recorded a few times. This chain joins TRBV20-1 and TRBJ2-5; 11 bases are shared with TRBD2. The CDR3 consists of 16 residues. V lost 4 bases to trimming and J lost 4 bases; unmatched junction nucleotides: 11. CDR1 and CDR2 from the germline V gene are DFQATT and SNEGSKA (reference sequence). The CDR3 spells CSANQIAGGPGETQYF. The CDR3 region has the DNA TGCAGTGCTAACCAAATAGCGGGGGGGCCCGGAGAGACCCAGTACTTC.

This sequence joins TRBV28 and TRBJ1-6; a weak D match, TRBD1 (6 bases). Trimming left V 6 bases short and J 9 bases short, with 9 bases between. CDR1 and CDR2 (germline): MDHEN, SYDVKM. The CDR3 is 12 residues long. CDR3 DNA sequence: TGTGCCAGCAGACACAGGGTTTCACCCCTCCACTTT. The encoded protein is CASRHRVSPLHF.

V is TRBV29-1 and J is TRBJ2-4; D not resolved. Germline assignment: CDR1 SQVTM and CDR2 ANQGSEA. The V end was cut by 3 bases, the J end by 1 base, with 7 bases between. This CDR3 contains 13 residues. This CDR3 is CSVDSAAKNIQYF. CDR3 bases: TGCAGCGTTGATTCCGCGGCCAAAAACATTCAGTACTTC.

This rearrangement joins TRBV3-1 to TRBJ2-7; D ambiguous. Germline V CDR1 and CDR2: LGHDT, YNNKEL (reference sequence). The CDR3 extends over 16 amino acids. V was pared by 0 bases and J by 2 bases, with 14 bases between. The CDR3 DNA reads TGTGCCAGCAGCCAAGATCGGGCAGGAAAAACCTACGAGCAGTACTTC. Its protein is CASSQDRAGKTYEQYF.

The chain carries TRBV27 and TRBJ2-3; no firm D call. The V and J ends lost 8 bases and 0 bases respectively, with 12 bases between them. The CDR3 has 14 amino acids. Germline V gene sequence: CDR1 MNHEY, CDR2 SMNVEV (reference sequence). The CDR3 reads CASRLLISTDTQYF. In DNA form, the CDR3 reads TGTGCCAGCCGACTCCTTATAAGCACAGATACGCAGTATTTT.

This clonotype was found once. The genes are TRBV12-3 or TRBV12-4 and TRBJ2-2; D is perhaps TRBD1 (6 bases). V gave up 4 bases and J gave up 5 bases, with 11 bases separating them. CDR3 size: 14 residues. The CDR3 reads CASSSTGRTGELFF. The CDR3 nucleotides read TGTGCCAGCAGTTCCACAGGGCGTACCGGGGAGCTGTTTTTT.

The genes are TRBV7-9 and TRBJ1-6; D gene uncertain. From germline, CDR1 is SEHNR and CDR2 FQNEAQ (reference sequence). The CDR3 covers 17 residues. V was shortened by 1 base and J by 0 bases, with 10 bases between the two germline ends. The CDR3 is CASSLVGPSSYNSPLHF. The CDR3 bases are TGTGCCAGCAGCTTAGTCGGACCCAGCTCCTATAATTCACCCCTCCACTTT.

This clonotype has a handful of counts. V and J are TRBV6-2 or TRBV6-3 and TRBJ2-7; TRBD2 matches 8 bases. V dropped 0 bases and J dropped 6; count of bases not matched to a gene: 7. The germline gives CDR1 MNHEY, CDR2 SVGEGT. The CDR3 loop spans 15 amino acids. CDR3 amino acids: CASSYSGLAGGEQYF. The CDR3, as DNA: TGTGCCAGCAGTTACTCGGGACTGGCGGGAGGCGAGCAGTACTTC.

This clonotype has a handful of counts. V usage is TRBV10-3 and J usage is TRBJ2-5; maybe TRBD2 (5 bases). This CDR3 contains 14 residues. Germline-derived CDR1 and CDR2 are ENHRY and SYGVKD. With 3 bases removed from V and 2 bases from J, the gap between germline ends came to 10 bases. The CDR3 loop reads CAISDGAVQETQYF. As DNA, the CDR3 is TGTGCCATCAGTGATGGAGCGGTACAAGAGACCCAGTACTTC.

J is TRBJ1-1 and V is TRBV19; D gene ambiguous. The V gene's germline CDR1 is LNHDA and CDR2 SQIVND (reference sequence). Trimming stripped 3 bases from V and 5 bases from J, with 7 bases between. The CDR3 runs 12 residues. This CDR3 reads CASSILGTEAFF. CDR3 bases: TGTGCCAGTAGTATTCTGGGGACTGAAGCTTTCTTT.

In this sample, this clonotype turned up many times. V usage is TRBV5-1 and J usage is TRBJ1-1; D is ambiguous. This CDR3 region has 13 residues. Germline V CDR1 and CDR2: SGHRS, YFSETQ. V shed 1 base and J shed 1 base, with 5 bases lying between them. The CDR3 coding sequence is TGCGCCAGCAGCTTGCGACCGAACACTGAAGCTTTCTTT. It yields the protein CASSLRPNTEAFF.

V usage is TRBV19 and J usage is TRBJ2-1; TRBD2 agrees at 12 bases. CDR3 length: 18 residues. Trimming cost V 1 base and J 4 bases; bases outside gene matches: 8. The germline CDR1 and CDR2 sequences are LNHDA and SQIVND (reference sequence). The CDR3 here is CASSIVGGLAGQYNEQFF. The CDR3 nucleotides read TGTGCCAGTAGTATAGTGGGGGGACTAGCGGGCCAATACAATGAGCAGTTCTTC.

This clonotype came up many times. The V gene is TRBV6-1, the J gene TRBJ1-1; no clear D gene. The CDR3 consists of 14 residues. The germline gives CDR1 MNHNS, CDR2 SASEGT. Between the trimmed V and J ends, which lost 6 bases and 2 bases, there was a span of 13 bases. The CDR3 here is CASRGATDNTEAFF. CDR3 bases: TGTGCCAGCAGGGGCGCGACGGATAACACTGAAGCTTTCTTT.

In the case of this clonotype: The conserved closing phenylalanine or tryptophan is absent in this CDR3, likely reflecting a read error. The CDR3: CASAGTSGKYQETQYL. CDR3 sequence (DNA): TGCGCCAGCGCCGGGACTAGCGGAAAGTACCAAGAGACCCAGTACTTA. The rearrangement links TRBV5-1 to TRBJ2-5, with 11 positions matching TRBD2. V was pared by 7 bases and J by 0 bases, with 8 bases of the junction left unmatched. This CDR3 region has 16 residues. Germline V lookup: CDR1 SGHRS, CDR2 YFSETQ.

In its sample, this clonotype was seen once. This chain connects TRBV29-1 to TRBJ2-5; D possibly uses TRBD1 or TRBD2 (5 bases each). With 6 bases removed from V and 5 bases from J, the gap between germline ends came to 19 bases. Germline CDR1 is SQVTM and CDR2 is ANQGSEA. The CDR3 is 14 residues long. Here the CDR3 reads CSVDRGPGMETQYF. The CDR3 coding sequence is TGCAGCGTAGACCGGGGACCAGGGATGGAGACCCAGTACTTC.

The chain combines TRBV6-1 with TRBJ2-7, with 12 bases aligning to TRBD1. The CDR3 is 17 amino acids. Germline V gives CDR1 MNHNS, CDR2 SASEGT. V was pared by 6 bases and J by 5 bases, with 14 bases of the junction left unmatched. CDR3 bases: TGTGCCAGCAGACCATTCACCGGGACAGGGGGCTTGGACGAGCAGTACTTC. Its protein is CASRPFTGTGGLDEQYF.

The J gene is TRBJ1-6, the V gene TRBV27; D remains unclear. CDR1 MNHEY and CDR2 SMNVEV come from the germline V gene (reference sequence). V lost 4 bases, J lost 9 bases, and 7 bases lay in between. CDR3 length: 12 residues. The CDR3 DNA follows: TGTGCCAGCAGTTCAGTCCGTTCACCCCTCCACTTT. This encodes CASSSVRSPLHF.

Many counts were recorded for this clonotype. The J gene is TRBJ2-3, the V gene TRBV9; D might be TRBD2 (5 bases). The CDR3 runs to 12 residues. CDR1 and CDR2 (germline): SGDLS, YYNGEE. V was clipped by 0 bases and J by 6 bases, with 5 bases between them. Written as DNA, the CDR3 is TGTGCCAGCAGCGTAGGAGGGGATACGCAGTATTTT. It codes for CASSVGGDTQYF.

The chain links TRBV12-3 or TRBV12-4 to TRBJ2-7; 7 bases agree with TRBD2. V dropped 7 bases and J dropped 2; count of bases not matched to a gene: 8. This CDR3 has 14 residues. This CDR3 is CASTDSGQTYEQYF. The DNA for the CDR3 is TGTGCCAGCACCGATAGCGGGCAAACCTACGAGCAGTACTTC.

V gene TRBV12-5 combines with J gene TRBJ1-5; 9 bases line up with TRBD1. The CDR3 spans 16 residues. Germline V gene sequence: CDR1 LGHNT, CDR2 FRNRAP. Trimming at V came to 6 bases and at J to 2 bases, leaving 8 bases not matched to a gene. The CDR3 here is CASGPGTGRGNQPQHF. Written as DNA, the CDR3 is TGTGCTAGTGGCCCCGGGACAGGGAGGGGCAATCAGCCCCAGCATTTT. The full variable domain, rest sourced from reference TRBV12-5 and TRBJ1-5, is DARVTQTPRHKVTEMGQEVTMRCQPILGHNTVFWYRQTMMQGLELLAYFRNRAPLDDSGMPKDRFSAEMPDATLATLKIQPSEPRDSAVYFCASGPGTGRGNQPQHFGDGTRLSIL.

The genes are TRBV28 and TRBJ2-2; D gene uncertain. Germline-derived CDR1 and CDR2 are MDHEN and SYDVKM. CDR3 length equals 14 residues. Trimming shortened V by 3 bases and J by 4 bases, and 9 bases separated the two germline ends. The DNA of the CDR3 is TGTGCCAGCAGTTTGCGGAAGCGCACCGGGGAGCTGTTTTTT. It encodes CASSLRKRTGELFF.